This TCR beta chain was sequenced during a study of T cell responses to AZD1222 COVID-19 vaccine. Study outcomes and limitations: Targeting of unmutated variant regions was reportedly seen in nearly half of spike-specific TCRs. Dominant at 160-218 and 743-854, vaccine-associated CD4 TCRs also spanned spike.

With respect to this clone: Its antigen is unidentified.

V was clipped by 1 base and J by 6 bases; unmatched bases: 16. The germline CDR1 and CDR2 sequences are SGHTA and FQGNSA. This CDR3 region has 19 residues. TCRdb's copy holds only in-frame clones and misses some; the assay was immunoSEQ multiplex PCR. Of tens of thousands of clones in the sample, more than 90% were seen once. The chain links TRBV7-2 to TRBJ1-5; 9 positions agree with TRBD1. The sample was peripheral blood, taken 28 days after the second AZD1222 dose. The origin of this receptor is an adult who received the AZD1222 COVID-19 vaccine. The CDR3 is CASSLEFGTGPTVGQPQHF. In DNA, the CDR3 is TGTGCCAGCAGCTTAGAGTTCGGGACAGGGCCAACCGTGGGTCAGCCCCAGCATTTT.